These 8 T cell receptor beta chains originate from one sample sequenced in a study of shared clonotypes between healthy human individuals. Data came from immunoSEQ multiplex PCR; TCRdb stores just in-frame clones and leaves some out. In the table there are approximately 2,000,000 clones, 85% to 95% of which are singletons. Sequenced sample: naive CD4+ T cells from PBMCs. The sample's subset: CD45RA+ positively selected. The receptors originated from a man aged 18 to 29 in good health. Some clones in this sample may be carry-over from other donors' samples.

The chain joins TRBV30 to TRBJ2-7; D unclear. Per the germline V gene, CDR1 is GTSNPN and CDR2 is SVGIG (reference sequence). Trimming took off 5 bases at V and 0 bases at J, with 14 bases between the two ends. The length of the CDR3 is 14 residues. CDR3 in amino acids: CAWDPGRTSYEQYF. Written as DNA, the CDR3 is TGTGCCTGGGACCCAGGACGTACCTCCTACGAGCAGTACTTC.

V is TRBV4-3 and J is TRBJ2-3; D may correspond to TRBD1 or TRBD2 (5 bases each). Germline values: CDR1 LGHNA, CDR2 YSLEER. V gave up 4 bases and J gave up 6 bases, with 17 bases separating them. This CDR3 has 15 amino acids. This CDR3 reads CASSPGPTPTDTQYF. CDR3 nucleotide sequence: TGCGCCAGCAGCCCGGGACCGACCCCGACGGATACGCAGTATTTT.

Remarks on this clone: Since a much larger clone is just one base distant, this may be a read error. The same CDR3 can be traced to other DNA sequences in this sample. The chain joins TRBV28 to TRBJ2-1; D is ambiguous. From germline, CDR1 is MDHEN and CDR2 SYDVKM. The CDR3 is 12 residues long. V dropped 1 base and J dropped 3 bases, with 1 base sitting between them. The CDR3 bases are TGTGCCAGCAGTTTATTCTACAATGAGCAGTTCTTC. Translating gives CASSLFYNEQFF.

This chain joins TRBV28 and TRBJ1-3; D gene unclear. V was trimmed by 1 base and J by 0 bases, leaving 10 bases between them. Germline loops: CDR1 MDHEN, CDR2 SYDVKM. This CDR3 contains 16 residues. CDR3 coding DNA: TGTGCCAGCAGTTTATTCGAAAAAAGCTCTGGAAACACCATATATTTT. Translated, it gives CASSLFEKSSGNTIYF.

V is TRBV19 and J is TRBJ1-1; a possible D gene is TRBD1 (5 bases). The CDR3 totals 17 residues. Germline V CDR1 and CDR2: LNHDA, SQIVND (reference sequence). Deletions cut 1 base from V and 4 bases from J, with 19 bases between. The CDR3 spells CASSIVPALAGGTEAFF. For the CDR3, the DNA is TGTGCCAGTAGTATAGTCCCCGCCTTGGCCGGGGGCACTGAAGCTTTCTTT.

V gene TRBV9 combines with J gene TRBJ2-3, with 9 bases identical to TRBD2. This CDR3 has 16 residues. Trimming took 4 bases from V and 1 from J; bases not matched to a gene: 7. Germline values: CDR1 SGDLS, CDR2 YYNGEE. This CDR3 reads CASSSVWTSGTDTQYF. CDR3 bases: TGTGCCAGCAGCTCCGTCTGGACTAGCGGCACAGATACGCAGTATTTT. Together with reference TRBV9 and TRBJ2-3, the CDR3 gives the full variable domain: DSGVTQTPKHLITATGQRVTLRCSPRSGDLSVYWYQQSLDQGLQFLIQYYNGEERAKGNILERFSAQQFPDLHSELNLSSLELGDSALYFCASSSVWTSGTDTQYFGPGTRLTVL.

This chain connects TRBV9 to TRBJ2-7, with 8 bases identical to TRBD2. Trimming at V came to 4 bases and at J to 2 bases, leaving 5 bases not matched to a gene. Per germline, CDR1 SGDLS and CDR2 YYNGEE. CDR3 size: 14 residues. The CDR3 reads CASSSGGATYEQYF. DNA for the CDR3: TGTGCCAGCAGCTCCGGGGGGGCGACCTACGAGCAGTACTTC.

The rearrangement joins TRBV14 to TRBJ2-1; 9 bases agree with TRBD1. CDR3 size: 16 residues. CDR1 SGHDN and CDR2 FVKESK come from the germline V gene. The J segment lost 2 bases and the V segment lost 4 bases, leaving 6 bases of the junction unmatched. CDR3 residues: CASSLPGQGPYNEQFF. In nucleotides, the CDR3 is TGTGCCAGCAGCCTGCCGGGACAGGGTCCCTACAATGAGCAGTTCTTC.